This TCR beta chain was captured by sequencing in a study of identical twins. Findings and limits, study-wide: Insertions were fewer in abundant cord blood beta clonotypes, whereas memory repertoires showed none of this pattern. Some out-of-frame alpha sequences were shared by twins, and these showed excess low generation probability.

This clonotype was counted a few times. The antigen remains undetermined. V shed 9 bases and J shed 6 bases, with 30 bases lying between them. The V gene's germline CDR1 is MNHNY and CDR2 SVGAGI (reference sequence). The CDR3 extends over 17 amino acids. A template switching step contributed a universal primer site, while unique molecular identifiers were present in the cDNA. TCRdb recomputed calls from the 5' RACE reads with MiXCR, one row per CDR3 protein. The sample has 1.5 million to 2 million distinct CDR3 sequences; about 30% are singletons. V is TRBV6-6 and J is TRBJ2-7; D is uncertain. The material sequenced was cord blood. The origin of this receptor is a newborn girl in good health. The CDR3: CASSTFDPGRQLLEQYF. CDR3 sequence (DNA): TGTGCCAGTAGTACCTTTGACCCGGGTCGTCAACTACTCGAGCAGTACTTC.